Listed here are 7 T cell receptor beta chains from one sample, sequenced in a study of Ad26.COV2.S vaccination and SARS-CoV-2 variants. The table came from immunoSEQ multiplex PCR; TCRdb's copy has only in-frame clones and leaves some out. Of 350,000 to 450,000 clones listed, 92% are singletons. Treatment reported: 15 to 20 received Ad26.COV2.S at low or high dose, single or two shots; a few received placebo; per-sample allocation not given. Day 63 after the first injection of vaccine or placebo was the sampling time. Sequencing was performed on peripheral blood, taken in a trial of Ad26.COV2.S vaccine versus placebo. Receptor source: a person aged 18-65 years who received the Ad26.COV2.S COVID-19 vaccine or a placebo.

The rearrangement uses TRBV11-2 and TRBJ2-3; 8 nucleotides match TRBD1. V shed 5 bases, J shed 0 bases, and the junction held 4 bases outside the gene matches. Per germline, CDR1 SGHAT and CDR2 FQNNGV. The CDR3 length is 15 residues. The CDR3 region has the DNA TGTGCCAGCAGCCGGGGACAGGTTAGCACAGATACGCAGTATTTT. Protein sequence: CASSRGQVSTDTQYF.

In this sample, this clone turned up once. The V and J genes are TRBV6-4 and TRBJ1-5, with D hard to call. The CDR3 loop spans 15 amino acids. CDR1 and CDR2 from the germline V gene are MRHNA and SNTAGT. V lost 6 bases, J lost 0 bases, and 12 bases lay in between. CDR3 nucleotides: TGTGCCAGCAGCCCGTTTGGGAATAGCAATCAGCCCCAGCATTTT. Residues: CASSPFGNSNQPQHF.

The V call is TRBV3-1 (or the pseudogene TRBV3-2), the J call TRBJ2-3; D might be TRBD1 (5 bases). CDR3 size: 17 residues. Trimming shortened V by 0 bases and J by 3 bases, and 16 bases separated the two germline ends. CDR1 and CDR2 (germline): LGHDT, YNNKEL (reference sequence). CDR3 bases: TGTGCCAGCAGCCAAGAGACAGCCAACCCGAGGACAGATACGCAGTATTTT. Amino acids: CASSQETANPRTDTQYF.

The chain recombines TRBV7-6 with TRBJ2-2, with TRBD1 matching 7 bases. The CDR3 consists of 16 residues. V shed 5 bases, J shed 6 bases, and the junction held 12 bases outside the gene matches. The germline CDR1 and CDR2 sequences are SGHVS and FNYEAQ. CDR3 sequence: CASSGRQGLTAGELFF. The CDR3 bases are TGTGCCAGCAGCGGACGACAGGGTTTAACCGCCGGGGAGCTGTTTTTT.

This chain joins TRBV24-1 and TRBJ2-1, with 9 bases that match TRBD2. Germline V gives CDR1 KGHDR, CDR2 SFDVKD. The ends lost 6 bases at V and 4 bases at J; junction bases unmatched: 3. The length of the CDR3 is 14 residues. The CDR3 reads CATSQRGDYNEQFF. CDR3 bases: TGTGCCACCAGTCAGCGGGGGGATTACAATGAGCAGTTCTTC.

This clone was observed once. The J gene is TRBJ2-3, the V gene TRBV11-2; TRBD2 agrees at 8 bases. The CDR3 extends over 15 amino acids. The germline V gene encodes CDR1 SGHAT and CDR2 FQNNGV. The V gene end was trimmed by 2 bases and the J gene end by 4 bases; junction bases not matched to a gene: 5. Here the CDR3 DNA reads TGTGCCAGCAGCTTAAGCGGGGGTGTTGCAGATACGCAGTATTTT. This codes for CASSLSGGVADTQYF.

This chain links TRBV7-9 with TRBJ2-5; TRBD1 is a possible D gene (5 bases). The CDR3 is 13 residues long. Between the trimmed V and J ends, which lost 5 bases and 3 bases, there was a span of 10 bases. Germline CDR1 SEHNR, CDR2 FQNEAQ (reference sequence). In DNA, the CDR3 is TGTGCCAGCAGCCTGACAGTGGAAGAGACCCAGTACTTC. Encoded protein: CASSLTVEETQYF.